Listed below are T cell receptor beta chains from one sample, sequenced in a study of blood T cell repertoires in COVID-19. The protocol was immunoSEQ multiplex PCR, while the TCRdb copy is restricted to in-frame clones and leaves out a portion. The sample lists around 210,000 clones, just under 85% seen once, with under 0.95% in the top ten. Sequenced: peripheral blood. The source is a man between 60 and 75 years old with COVID-19, enrolled during active disease. Both conserved end residues are part of each CDR3. A D gene is named only where the DNA matches it firmly. Size values are once, few and many counts, or a class for expanded clones, and some rows have none.

V,J,D,size,CDR3,DNA
TRBV11-2,TRBJ2-1,TRBD2,-,CASSSRSGSYGNEQFF,TGTGCCAGCAGCTCCCGTAGCGGGAGTTATGGCAATGAGCAGTTCTTC
TRBV29-1,TRBJ2-5,-,-,CSVEVTGLGETQYF,TGCAGCGTTGAAGTTACAGGGCTAGGAGAGACCCAGTACTTC
TRBV19,TRBJ1-2,TRBD1,-,CASSSVDREIDGYTF,TGTGCCAGTAGTTCGGTGGACAGGGAGATTGATGGCTACACCTTC
TRBV28,TRBJ2-5,TRBD2,-,CASSGWGGRLRETQYF,TGTGCCAGCTCCGGCTGGGGCGGGAGGTTGAGAGAGACCCAGTACTTC
TRBV6-6,TRBJ2-7,-,-,CASRRDSSYEQYF,TGTGCCAGCAGGCGGGACTCCTCCTACGAGCAGTACTTC
TRBV3-1/TRBV3-2,TRBJ1-6,-,-,CASSQVGGRSSSSPLHF,TGTGCCAGCAGCCAAGTGGGAGGTAGGAGTTCTAGTTCACCCCTCCACTTT
TRBV15,TRBJ2-7,TRBD1,-,CATREDRGPYEQYF,TGTGCCACCAGAGAAGACAGGGGACCCTACGAGCAGTACTTC
TRBV11-2,TRBJ2-7,-,few,CASSLLSGKSYEQYF,TGTGCCAGCAGCTTACTTTCGGGGAAGTCCTACGAGCAGTACTTC
TRBV12-3/TRBV12-4,TRBJ1-1,-,-,CAPSSLETPEAFF,TGTGCCCCGTCGTCCTTAGAGACACCTGAAGCTTTCTTT
TRBV10-3,TRBJ1-4,-,-,CAISESIVGARDEKLFF,TGTGCCATCAGTGAGTCGATAGTGGGGGCGCGTGATGAAAAACTGTTTTTT
TRBV5-1,TRBJ1-6,-,few,CASSFDRNNSPLHF,TGCGCCAGCAGCTTTGACAGGAATAATTCACCCCTCCACTTT
TRBV24-1,TRBJ2-1,-,-,CATSDFKRSSYNEQFF,TGTGCCACCAGTGATTTTAAGCGGAGCTCCTACAATGAGCAGTTCTTC
TRBV6-1,TRBJ1-4,TRBD1,-,CASSESGRGTTNEKLFF,TGTGCCAGCAGTGAAAGCGGCAGGGGGACAACTAATGAAAAACTGTTTTTT
TRBV5-1,TRBJ2-6,TRBD1,-,CASRAGTGGSGANVLTF,TGCGCCAGCCGAGCCGGGACAGGCGGCTCTGGGGCCAACGTCCTGACTTTC
TRBV30,TRBJ2-2,-,-,CAWKTDSRWAGELFF,TGTGCCTGGAAGACAGACTCCCGGTGGGCCGGGGAGCTGTTTTTT
TRBV18,TRBJ2-7,-,-,CASTSGHTSSYEQYF,TGTGCCAGCACTTCGGGACATACGAGCTCCTACGAGCAGTACTTC
TRBV15,TRBJ1-1,-,-,CATSRGSPQNPFF,TGTGCCACCAGCAGAGGGTCGCCTCAGAACCCTTTCTTT
TRBV10-3,TRBJ2-3,-,-,CAISGSREADTQYF,TGTGCCATCAGTGGCTCCAGGGAGGCAGATACGCAGTATTTT
TRBV29-1,TRBJ2-2,-,-,CSGSGGWNTGELFF,TGCAGCGGTTCTGGGGGGTGGAACACCGGGGAGCTGTTTTTT
TRBV9,TRBJ2-7,TRBD1,-,CASGGQGIGEQYF,TGTGCCAGCGGAGGACAGGGGATTGGTGAGCAGTACTTC
TRBV6-5,TRBJ1-2,-,-,CASSYSYPGRRDGYTF,TGTGCCAGCAGTTACTCGTATCCGGGGCGGAGGGATGGCTACACCTTC
TRBV18,TRBJ2-7,-,-,CASSPRSVRAGIDSYEQYF,TGTGCCAGCTCACCGCGGTCTGTCAGGGCCGGAATAGATTCCTACGAGCAGTACTTC
TRBV7-8,TRBJ1-1,-,-,CASSAIDSRTEAFF,TGTGCCAGCAGCGCGATCGACAGCCGCACTGAAGCTTTCTTT
TRBV2,TRBJ1-3,-,-,CAGKGGTASGNTIYF,TGTGCCGGGAAAGGAGGGACCGCCTCTGGAAACACCATATATTTT
TRBV28,TRBJ1-2,-,-,CASGNRAPYGYTF,TGTGCCAGCGGTAACAGGGCCCCCTATGGCTACACCTTC
TRBV30,TRBJ1-5,-,-,CAWSRGISNQPQHF,TGTGCCTGGAGTAGAGGGATTAGCAATCAGCCCCAGCATTTT
TRBV7-6,TRBJ1-5,TRBD1,-,CASSLTGGTNQPQHF,TGTGCCAGCAGCTTAACAGGGGGGACCAATCAGCCCCAGCATTTT
TRBV3-1/TRBV3-2,TRBJ1-6,-,-,CASSQTLIRPLHF,TGTGCCAGCAGTCAAACCCTAATCCGTCCCCTCCACTTT
TRBV10-3,TRBJ2-1,TRBD2,-,CAISESGTSGSNEQFF,TGTGCCATCAGTGAGTCTGGGACTAGCGGGAGCAATGAGCAGTTCTTC
TRBV10-3,TRBJ2-7,TRBD1,-,CAISGDRTSGEQYF,TGTGCCATCAGCGGGGACAGGACCTCTGGGGAGCAGTACTTC
TRBV9,TRBJ2-4,TRBD2,-,CASSVAQGGTTNIQYF,TGTGCCAGCAGCGTAGCCCAGGGAGGGACGACAAACATTCAGTACTTC
TRBV7-2,TRBJ1-1,TRBD1,few,CASSLTGPVTEAFF,TGTGCCAGCAGCTTGACAGGGCCCGTCACTGAAGCTTTCTTT
TRBV9,TRBJ1-3,-,-,CASSKFAGAGNTIYF,TGTGCCAGCAGCAAATTTGCGGGAGCTGGAAACACCATATATTTT
TRBV30,TRBJ1-2,TRBD1,few,CAWSPGTGGFYTF,TGTGCCTGGAGTCCCGGGACAGGGGGATTCTACACCTTC
TRBV5-8,TRBJ2-2,TRBD2,-,CASSSALTSGNTGELFF,TGTGCCAGCAGCTCTGCCCTGACTAGCGGGAACACCGGGGAGCTGTTTTTT
TRBV30,TRBJ1-5,-,-,CAWSVSTAGLRPGWSQHF,TGTGCCTGGAGTGTATCGACGGCGGGACTACGACCCGGTTGGTCCCAGCATTTT
TRBV18,TRBJ2-3,TRBD2,-,CASSPDVWGGDTQYF,TGTGCCAGCTCACCAGACGTTTGGGGGGGAGATACGCAGTATTTT
TRBV19,TRBJ2-2,-,-,CASSGGRNTGELFF,TGTGCCAGTAGCGGCGGGCGAAACACCGGGGAGCTGTTTTTT
TRBV19,TRBJ2-1,TRBD1,-,CASSIRGQGIDEQFF,TGTGCCAGTAGTATCAGGGGACAGGGGATCGATGAGCAGTTCTTC
TRBV5-6,TRBJ1-5,-,-,CASSLFGQPQHF,TGTGCCAGCAGCTTGTTCGGTCAGCCCCAGCATTTT